This passage covers 26 T cell receptor beta chains from one sample sequenced in a study of cytomegalovirus exposure and HLA in healthy donors. The PCR made use of 60 Vbeta and 13 Jbeta primers. The assay was immunoSEQ multiplex PCR, and TCRdb's table has in-frame clones only and misses some. The sample contains about 170,000 clones, 82% of which appear only once. Sequencing input: PBMCs. These TCRs come from a male donor in good health and CMV-seronegative.

This clone came up a few times. The V and J genes are TRBV6-5 and TRBJ2-7, with D maybe TRBD1 (5 bases). Trimming shortened V by 2 bases and J by 7 bases, and 9 bases separated the two germline ends. Germline V lookup: CDR1 MNHEY, CDR2 SVGAGI. There are 12 residues in the CDR3. The CDR3 protein is CASSYPTGEQYF. CDR3 coding DNA: TGTGCCAGCAGTTACCCCACAGGAGAGCAGTACTTC.

V gene TRBV2 combines with J gene TRBJ1-5, with 10 bases lining up with TRBD1. Germline V CDR1 and CDR2: SNHLY, FYNNEI. The CDR3 sequence is 15 residues long. Trimming removed 3 bases from V and 7 bases from J; junction bases left unmatched: 6. CDR3 sequence: CASSEWDRGFQPQHF. DNA of the CDR3: TGTGCCAGCAGTGAGTGGGACAGGGGTTTCCAGCCCCAGCATTTT.

This clone was seen a handful of times. This chain connects TRBV19 to TRBJ2-2, with 9 bases matching TRBD1. The CDR3 runs to 14 residues. The germline V gene encodes CDR1 LNHDA and CDR2 SQIVND (reference sequence). Trimming removed 7 bases from V and 1 base from J; junction bases left unmatched: 1. CDR3 sequence reads: CASNRGQNTGELFF. CDR3 in DNA: TGTGCCAGTAACAGGGGGCAGAACACCGGGGAGCTGTTTTTT.

The chain joins TRBV5-4 to TRBJ1-2; a possible D gene is TRBD1 (5 bases). The CDR3 is 13 amino acids. CDR1 is SGHNT and CDR2 is YYREEE in the germline V gene (reference sequence). V shed 0 bases and J shed 6 bases, with 9 bases lying between them. The CDR3 sequence is CASSLVRADGYTF. Here the CDR3 DNA reads TGTGCCAGCAGCTTGGTCAGGGCCGATGGCTACACCTTC.

V usage is TRBV19 and J usage is TRBJ2-7; perhaps TRBD2 as D (6 bases). In germline, CDR1 is LNHDA, CDR2 SQIVND (reference sequence). With 6 bases removed from V and 6 bases from J, the gap between germline ends came to 15 bases. The length of the CDR3 is 13 residues. CDR3 in amino acids: CASSRLEGGEQYF. The CDR3 coding sequence is TGTGCCAGTAGCCGATTGGAGGGAGGCGAGCAGTACTTC.

The sample holds one count of this clone. V and J are TRBV30 and TRBJ1-6, with 8 bases fitting TRBD1. The CDR3 has 17 residues. The V gene's germline CDR1 is GTSNPN and CDR2 SVGIG (reference sequence). Germline trimming cut 0 bases from V and 4 bases from J; bases unmatched to any gene: 8. The CDR3 nucleotides are TGTGCCTGGAGTGTAGGGTCAGGGGGCACGTATAATTCACCCCTCCACTTT. Residues: CAWSVGSGGTYNSPLHF.

Note on this clone: One junction end does not reproduce the germline sequence, and a read error may be involved. The chain has TRBV7-9 and TRBJ2-6; D unclear. The CDR3 is 17 residues long. Germline V CDR1 and CDR2: SEHNR, FQNEAQ (reference sequence). CDR3 in amino acids: CSSKAYSFGSGANVLTF. The CDR3 DNA sequence: TGTTCCAGCAAAGCTTATTCCTTTGGCTCTGGGGCCAACGTCCTGACTTTC. The full variable domain, in which reference TRBV7-9 and TRBJ2-6 provide the parts outside the CDR3, is DTGVSQNPRHKITKRGQNVTFRCDPISEHNRLYWYRQTLGQGPEFLTYFQNEAQLEKSRLLSDRFSAERPKGSFSTLEIQRTEQGDSAMYLCSSKAYSFGSGANVLTFGAGSRLTVL.

The chain is built from TRBV7-2 and TRBJ1-2; D is possibly TRBD1 (5 bases). Germline V gene lookup returns CDR1 SGHTA and CDR2 FQGNSA. Trimming shortened V by 2 bases and J by 8 bases, and 9 bases separated the two germline ends. The CDR3 sequence is 12 residues long. CDR3 bases: TGTGCCAGCAGCTTAATGGGGCAGGGCTACACCTTC. It yields the protein CASSLMGQGYTF. Based on the CDR3 plus reference TRBV7-2 and TRBJ1-2, the full variable domain is GAGVSQSPSNKVTEKGKDVELRCDPISGHTALYWYRQSLGQGLEFLIYFQGNSAPDKSGLPSDRFSAERTGGSVSTLTIQRTQQEDSAVYLCASSLMGQGYTFGSGTRLTVV.

V gene TRBV28 combines with J gene TRBJ1-2; 8 bases are shared with TRBD1. V gave up 3 bases and J gave up 5 bases; unmatched junction bases: 8. CDR3 length: 15 residues. Germline-derived CDR1 and CDR2 are MDHEN and SYDVKM. CDR3 DNA sequence: TGTGCCAGCAGTTTCTCACCGGGACAGGAGTATGGCTACACCTTC. This translates into CASSFSPGQEYGYTF.

This clone showed up just once. The CDR3 region has the DNA TGCAGCGTTGAGCCAGAAAGGGGGTACGAGCAGTACTTC. As protein: CSVEPERGYEQYF. The rearrangement joins TRBV29-1 to TRBJ2-7; the D gene is possibly TRBD1 (6 bases). Trimming removed 3 bases at V and 4 bases at J, with 13 bases between. Germline values: CDR1 SQVTM, CDR2 ANQGSEA. This CDR3 is built from 13 residues.

The rearrangement links TRBV28 to TRBJ2-1; 8 bases are shared with TRBD1. CDR3 size: 14 residues. From germline, CDR1 is MDHEN and CDR2 SYDVKM. V lost 6 bases, J lost 4 bases, and 5 bases stayed unmatched. The CDR3 DNA is TGTGCCAGCAGCATACAGGGGGGTTACAATGAGCAGTTCTTC. This encodes CASSIQGGYNEQFF.

The rearrangement joins TRBV7-6 to TRBJ1-5; D remains unclear. The CDR3 covers 16 residues. Deletions cut 5 bases from V and 6 bases from J, with 20 bases between. Germline CDR1 and CDR2: SGHVS and FNYEAQ. CDR3 DNA: TGTGCCAGCAGCCCGGTCGTTGGAGGCGCCAGTCAGCCCCAGCATTTT. Protein sequence: CASSPVVGGASQPQHF.

This chain links TRBV6-5 with TRBJ1-5; 7 nucleotides line up with TRBD1. The germline V gene has CDR1 MNHEY and CDR2 SVGAGI. V lost 2 bases to trimming and J lost 3 bases; unmatched junction nucleotides: 4. CDR3 size: 15 residues. The CDR3 region is CASSYDGTDNQPQHF. CDR3 bases: TGTGCCAGCAGTTACGACGGGACAGACAATCAGCCCCAGCATTTT.

About this clone itself: The conserved phenylalanine or tryptophan normally closing the CDR3 is absent here, so this likely arose from a read error. V usage is TRBV6-4 and J usage is TRBJ2-3; perhaps TRBD1 as D (5 bases). The germline V and J ends were trimmed by 5 bases and 0 bases, with 9 bases remaining between them. Germline CDR1 and CDR2: MRHNA and SNTAGT. The CDR3 totals 14 residues. The CDR3 DNA reads as TGTGCCAGCAGTCAGGGAAGTAGCACAGATACGCAGTATTCT. Encoded protein: CASSQGSSTDTQYS.

This rearrangement joins TRBV5-4 to TRBJ1-2, with 8 bases fitting TRBD1. Unmatched junction bases numbered 14, after V lost 1 base and J lost 6 bases. The CDR3 consists of 17 residues. Germline assignment: CDR1 SGHNT and CDR2 YYREEE (reference sequence). CDR3 protein: CASSLTGQGVVGDGYTF. The CDR3 DNA reads TGTGCCAGCAGCTTGACCGGACAGGGTGTGGTAGGGGATGGCTACACCTTC.

The V gene is TRBV5-6, the J gene TRBJ1-3; D is unclear. Germline loops: CDR1 SGHDT, CDR2 YYEEEE. Trimming took 2 bases from V and 1 from J, leaving 19 bases between them. This CDR3 is built from 18 residues. Written as DNA, the CDR3 is TGTGCCAGCAGCTTAGTAGGTACGGGGTTCACTTCTGGAAACACCATATATTTT. Its protein product is CASSLVGTGFTSGNTIYF.

Here the CDR3 DNA reads TGTGCCAGCAGCCAAGCCCGCTCCTATAATTCACCCCTCCACTTT. The encoded protein is CASSQARSYNSPLHF. V and J are TRBV7-3 and TRBJ1-6; D gene unclear. The CDR3 runs to 15 residues. CDR1 is SGHTA and CDR2 is FQGTGA in the germline V gene. Trimming removed 5 bases from V and 0 bases from J, with 8 bases in between.

V is TRBV9 and J is TRBJ1-2; D not certain. Germline V gene data show CDR1 as SGDLS and CDR2 as YYNGEE. The ends were cut back, 4 bases at V and 8 bases at J, with 15 bases in the middle. The CDR3 spans 13 residues. The CDR3 DNA reads TGTGCCAGCAGCCCACGGGATCCCGGAGGCTACACCTTC. It specifies CASSPRDPGGYTF.

This clone was recorded only once. The chain employs TRBV10-1 and TRBJ2-1; 8 bases line up with TRBD1. V shed 9 bases, J shed 9 bases, and the junction held 10 bases outside the gene matches. The CDR3 contains 13 residues. Germline V gene data show CDR1 as WNHNN and CDR2 as SYGVQD (reference sequence). As DNA, the CDR3 is TGCGCCAGACCGGGACAGGCCAGCGGTGAGCAGTTCTTC. As protein: CARPGQASGEQFF.

This rearrangement joins TRBV27 to TRBJ1-3; possible D gene TRBD1, 5 bases. Trimming pared 3 bases from V and 1 base from J, leaving 7 bases between. CDR1 MNHEY and CDR2 SMNVEV come from the germline V gene (reference sequence). The CDR3 totals 14 residues. CDR3 amino acids: CASSFQGSGNTIYF. The CDR3 DNA sequence: TGTGCCAGCAGTTTTCAGGGTTCTGGAAACACCATATATTTT.

J is TRBJ1-1 and V is TRBV9, with 9 bases aligning to TRBD1. The CDR3 sequence is 14 residues long. Unmatched junction bases numbered 5, after V lost 1 base and J lost 7 bases. The germline V gene has CDR1 SGDLS and CDR2 YYNGEE. The CDR3 nucleotides read TGTGCCAGCAGCGTATCACAGGGGGCTAGTGAAGCTTTCTTT. Translated, it gives CASSVSQGASEAFF.

In its sample, this clone was seen once. V usage is TRBV5-4 and J usage is TRBJ2-1; D call uncertain. V lost 2 bases, J lost 2 bases, and 14 bases lay in between. This CDR3 comprises 16 residues. CDR1 and CDR2 (germline): SGHNT, YYREEE (reference sequence). CDR3 nucleotides: TGTGCCAGCAGCTTCCAGAACGCCCGGGCCTACAATGAGCAGTTCTTC. This codes for CASSFQNARAYNEQFF.

J is TRBJ1-5 and V is TRBV5-8; 8 nucleotides line up with TRBD1. CDR1 and CDR2 (germline): SGHTS, YDEGEE. The CDR3 runs 15 residues. Trimming took 3 bases from V and 5 from J; bases not matched to a gene: 7. The CDR3 reads CASSSMGRGHQPQHF. CDR3 DNA sequence: TGTGCCAGCAGCTCCATGGGCAGGGGGCATCAGCCCCAGCATTTT.

DNA of the CDR3: TGTGCCAGCAGCCGTTTGCCAGCCAGACAGGGGAGCTCCTACGAGCAGTACTTC. Translation gives CASSRLPARQGSSYEQYF. The rearrangement joins TRBV11-2 to TRBJ2-7, with 8 bases that match TRBD1. Germline V gives CDR1 SGHAT, CDR2 FQNNGV. The CDR3 runs 18 residues. Trimming at V came to 5 bases and at J to 0 bases, leaving 15 bases not matched to a gene.

The chain couples TRBV7-9 to TRBJ2-3, with a possible D match to TRBD2 (6 bases). The CDR3 has 16 residues. V lost 7 bases and J 2 bases, leaving 19 bases between the germline ends. Germline values: CDR1 SEHNR, CDR2 FQNEAQ (reference sequence). CDR3 DNA sequence: TGTGCCAGCATGGAGGGTGTTCTAGCGAACACAGATACGCAGTATTTT. The encoded protein is CASMEGVLANTDTQYF.

The chain carries TRBV9 and TRBJ2-5, with 8 bases aligning to TRBD2. J lost 4 bases, V lost 4 bases, and 9 bases had no gene match. CDR3 length equals 15 residues. Germline-derived CDR1 and CDR2 are SGDLS and YYNGEE. The CDR3 bases are TGTGCCAGCAGCCCCTACGGGGGGGCCGGAGAGACCCAGTACTTC. As protein: CASSPYGGAGETQYF.